This TCR beta chain comes out of a study of blood T cell repertoires in COVID-19. Across the study: The analysed material was cDNA or gDNA that came from T cells, B-cell-depleted T cells, or PBMCs.

This table comes from immunoSEQ multiplex PCR, and its TCRdb copy is limited to in-frame clones, with some not included. The data contain about 78,000 clones, 90% of them singletons. The CDR3 extends over 14 amino acids. Trimming cost V 1 base and J 7 bases, with 11 bases left between them. Per germline, CDR1 MDHEN and CDR2 SYDVKM. The TCR was taken from a woman aged 45-65 years in a cohort sampled during active COVID-19. The sample was peripheral blood. The rearrangement joins TRBV28 to TRBJ2-1; D gene unclear. The CDR3 DNA reads as TGTGCCAGCAGTTTATCCCCCCTCTTAAATGAGCAGTTCTTC. It encodes CASSLSPLLNEQFF.